Listed below are T cell receptor beta chains from one sample, sequenced in a study of vaccination and CD4 T cells after COVID-19. Each CDR3 protein gets one entry after TCRdb re-called the PCR reads with MiXCR. The profile covers 3,800 or so distinct CDR3 sequences, with 15% to 20% appearing a single time and 25% to 30% taken by the ten largest. Their antigens are not known. Material for sequencing was CD4+ T cells from blood, cultured in vitro. Source of these receptors: a human donor who had recovered from COVID-19. Both conserved end residues are part of each CDR3. A D gene is named only where the DNA matches it firmly. Some rows mark clone size as missing; the rest say once, few, many or name a class of expanded clone.

>TRBV29-1|NA|TRBJ2-3|NA
TGCAGCGTTGAAGGCCGGGCCCGCACAGATACGCAGTATTTT
CSVEGRARTDTQYF
>TRBV12-3/TRBV12-4|NA|TRBJ1-6|medium-sized
TGTGCCAGCAGTTCATCGGGGTCTAATTCACCCCTCCACTTT
CASSSSGSNSPLHF
>TRBV18|NA|TRBJ2-7|NA
TGTGCCAGCTCCCTAGGGACCTTCTACGAGCAGTACTTC
CASSLGTFYEQYF
>TRBV20-1|TRBD1|TRBJ2-5|NA
TGCAGTGCCCAAAGGGGGCTTGGGGAGACCCAGTACTTC
CSAQRGLGETQYF
>TRBV20-1|TRBD2|TRBJ2-1|NA
TGCAGTGCTGGCGGGACTAGCGGCTACAATGAGCAGTTCTTC
CSAGGTSGYNEQFF
>TRBV27|NA|TRBJ2-7|NA
TGTGCCAGCAGGAGGGGGGGCGAGCAGTACTTC
CASRRGGEQYF
>TRBV2|TRBD2|TRBJ2-4|NA
TGTGCCAGCAGTGTCGAACTAGCGGGTTTAGCCAAAAACATTCAGTACTTC
CASSVELAGLAKNIQYF
>TRBV2|NA|TRBJ2-5|medium-sized
TGTGCCAGCAGTTGGGCCCCGGGGTACCAAGAGACCCAGTACTTC
CASSWAPGYQETQYF
>TRBV3-1|NA|TRBJ2-2|NA
TGTGCCAGCAGGGGCGCCAGGGGCACCGGGGAGCTGTTTTTT
CASRGARGTGELFF
>TRBV19|NA|TRBJ1-5|few
TGTGCCAGTAGTGCTGGGAACGGCAATCAGCCCCAGCATTTT
CASSAGNGNQPQHF